This T cell receptor beta chain was found in a study of blood T cell repertoires in COVID-19. This clone was found a few times. This table comes from immunoSEQ multiplex PCR, and its TCRdb copy is limited to in-frame clones, with some not included. This repertoire shows about 280,000 clones, around 90% found once; its top ten account for 2% to 2.5%. The TCR originated in a woman aged 60-75 years in a cohort exposed to, infected with or recovered from COVID-19 (not recorded which). Source material: PBMCs or T cells enriched from blood (not recorded which).

In nucleotides, the CDR3 is TGTGCCAGTAGCGTACAGGGAACTGGCACTGAAGCTTTCTTT. Its translation is CASSVQGTGTEAFF. The chain is built from TRBV6-5 and TRBJ1-1; D is possibly TRBD1 (6 bases). This CDR3 contains 14 residues. V lost 9 bases and J lost 4, with 18 bases in between. Germline CDR1 is MNHEY and CDR2 is SVGAGI.